Below, 13 T cell receptor beta chains from the same sample are listed, as sequenced in a study of T cell repertoires in cytomegalovirus infection. TCRdb reprocessed the reads with MiXCR, giving one entry per CDR3 protein. The table lists 150,000 to 200,000 distinct CDR3 sequences, approximately 28% of them singletons, with about 28% in the top ten. Source material: PBMCs. The receptor set was obtained from a human donor in good health (CMV status not recorded). Some clones in this sample may be carry-over from other donors' samples.

There are a few counts of this clonotype. J is TRBJ1-2 and V is TRBV7-2; 7 bases align to TRBD1. This CDR3 comprises 15 residues. J was trimmed by 4 bases and V by 5 bases; bases with no gene match: 10. Looked up from germline, CDR1 is SGHTA and CDR2 is FQGNSA. The CDR3, as DNA: TGTGCCAGCAGCCCCGCCACAGGGGCGCTCTATGGCTACACCTTC. It yields the protein CASSPATGALYGYTF.

There are many counts of this clonotype. This chain joins TRBV7-2 and TRBJ1-5, with 7 bases matching TRBD1. The CDR3 spans 14 residues. Germline-derived CDR1 and CDR2 are SGHTA and FQGNSA. The V gene end was trimmed by 5 bases and the J gene end by 4 bases; junction bases not matched to a gene: 5. CDR3 sequence (DNA): TGTGCCAGCAGCCCTTACAGGGGTAATCAGCCCCAGCATTTT. This encodes CASSPYRGNQPQHF.

In its sample, this clonotype was seen a few times. Here the CDR3 DNA reads TGTGCCAGCAGCCTCCAGTGGAGAGAGACCCAGTACTTC. Translated: CASSLQWRETQYF. The rearrangement links TRBV2 to TRBJ2-5; D call uncertain. Per germline, CDR1 SNHLY and CDR2 FYNNEI. The CDR3 totals 13 residues. Trimming cost V 6 bases and J 4 bases, with 12 bases left between them.

A few counts support this clonotype. The genes are TRBV6-6 and TRBJ2-3; D is possibly TRBD2 (6 bases). The CDR3 loop spans 14 amino acids. Per the germline V gene, CDR1 is MNHNY and CDR2 is SVGAGI (reference sequence). V lost 6 bases to trimming and J lost 3 bases, with 13 bases between them. Here the CDR3 DNA reads TGTGCCAGCAGGGACTCGGGGGAAACAGATACGCAGTATTTT. This translates into CASRDSGETDTQYF.

J is TRBJ2-1 and V is TRBV20-1; tentatively, D is TRBD1 or TRBD2 (5 bases each). This CDR3 contains 16 residues. Germline lookup yields CDR1 DFQATT and CDR2 SNEGSKA (reference sequence). V lost 0 bases, J lost 0 bases, and 12 bases lay in between. The CDR3 protein is CSARDRGGSSYNEQFF. The CDR3 nucleotides are TGCAGTGCTAGAGATCGGGGCGGAAGCTCCTACAATGAGCAGTTCTTC.

There are a few counts of this clonotype. This CDR3 is CSASEGRGNQPQHF. The CDR3 DNA sequence: TGCAGTGCCTCCGAGGGACGGGGCAATCAGCCCCAGCATTTT. J is TRBJ1-5 and V is TRBV20-1, with D maybe TRBD1 (5 bases). The length of the CDR3 is 14 residues. V lost 6 bases to trimming and J lost 2 bases, with 14 bases between them. CDR1 is DFQATT, CDR2 SNEGSKA, per germline (reference sequence).

V and J are TRBV7-3 and TRBJ2-3; D possibly matches TRBD1 or TRBD2 (5 bases each). The CDR3 extends over 16 amino acids. Germline V gene lookup returns CDR1 SGHTA and CDR2 FQGTGA. The ends were cut back, 0 bases at V and 0 bases at J, with 10 bases in the middle. The CDR3 region is CASSLTGGASTDTQYF. CDR3 coding DNA: TGTGCCAGCAGCTTAACTGGGGGTGCTAGCACAGATACGCAGTATTTT.

Many counts were recorded for this clonotype. The chain uses TRBV6-1 and TRBJ2-1, with 10 bases identical to TRBD2. CDR3 size: 15 residues. Losses at the gene ends were 5 bases for V and 10 bases for J; bases not matched to a gene: 11. CDR1 and CDR2 (germline): MNHNS, SASEGT. This CDR3 reads CASSSSGGLGWEQFF. CDR3 sequence (DNA): TGTGCCAGCAGTTCTAGCGGGGGTCTGGGCTGGGAGCAGTTCTTC.

This clonotype was counted many times. The chain is built from TRBV7-2 and TRBJ1-6, with D possibly being TRBD1 (6 bases). Germline V CDR1 and CDR2: SGHTA, FQGNSA. Deletions cut 5 bases from V and 5 bases from J, with 16 bases between. The CDR3 loop spans 16 amino acids. CDR3 protein: CASSRGGASDNSPLHF. In DNA, the CDR3 is TGTGCCAGCAGCCGAGGGGGGGCCTCAGATAATTCACCCCTCCACTTT.

This chain links TRBV11-2 with TRBJ2-7, with 9 bases fitting TRBD1. Unmatched junction bases numbered 5, after V lost 8 bases and J lost 3 bases. Germline V gives CDR1 SGHAT, CDR2 FQNNGV. There are 13 residues in the CDR3. The DNA for the CDR3 is TGTGCCAGCGGGGACAGGGTATACTACGAGCAGTACTTC. It encodes CASGDRVYYEQYF.

This clonotype has a count of ten or more. The CDR3 spells CASTHLNGDTQYF. The DNA of the CDR3 is TGTGCCAGCACCCACTTGAACGGAGATACGCAGTATTTT. The rearrangement joins TRBV7-2 to TRBJ2-3; D gene ambiguous. V dropped 7 bases and J dropped 5 bases, with 13 bases sitting between them. The CDR3 sequence is 13 residues long. Per germline, CDR1 SGHTA and CDR2 FQGNSA. Supplemented by reference TRBV7-2 and TRBJ2-3, the full variable domain reads GAGVSQSPSNKVTEKGKDVELRCDPISGHTALYWYRQSLGQGLEFLIYFQGNSAPDKSGLPSDRFSAERTGGSVSTLTIQRTQQEDSAVYLCASTHLNGDTQYFGPGTRLTVL.

This clonotype was picked up a small number of times. The rearrangement links TRBV7-6 to TRBJ2-2; D may match TRBD1 or TRBD2 (6 bases each). Per the germline V gene, CDR1 is SGHVS and CDR2 is FNYEAQ. The CDR3 covers 14 residues. CDR3 sequence: CASRGQPNTGELFF. The CDR3 nucleotides are TGTGCTAGCCGGGGGCAGCCAAACACCGGGGAGCTGTTTTTT.

The rearrangement joins TRBV12-3 or TRBV12-4 to TRBJ1-6; the D is unclear. V was cut by 1 base and J by 9 bases, with 13 bases left in between. The CDR3 runs 15 residues. The CDR3 sequence is CASSLGTPAASPLHF. The CDR3 bases are TGTGCCAGCAGTTTAGGCACTCCTGCGGCTTCACCCCTCCACTTT.